This passage covers 7 T cell receptor beta chains from one sample sequenced in a study of T cells in Graves' hyperthyroidism and ophthalmopathy. From RNA transcripts, TCR beta CDR3 regions were amplified. Carried out on the TCR CDR3, a first-round RT-PCR used the HTBI primer set. TCRdb itself ran the multiplex PCR reads through MiXCR, one entry per CDR3 protein. The repertoire holds approximately 640,000 distinct CDR3 sequences, with around 15% as singletons. Material for sequencing was blood. These receptors all stem from a middle-aged man with Graves' hyperthyroidism.

This clonotype was found many times. The chain links TRBV20-1 to TRBJ2-1; 9 nucleotides line up with TRBD2. The CDR3 is 15 amino acids. V gave up 0 bases and J gave up 5 bases; unmatched junction bases: 5. Germline lookup yields CDR1 DFQATT and CDR2 SNEGSKA (reference sequence). CDR3 sequence (DNA): TGCAGTGCTAGAGACTCTAGCGGGATTCACAATGAGCAGTTCTTC. Translated, it gives CSARDSSGIHNEQFF.

This rearrangement joins TRBV27 to TRBJ2-7; D might be TRBD2 (7 bases). Per the germline V gene, CDR1 is MNHEY and CDR2 is SMNVEV (reference sequence). CDR3 size: 15 residues. V was clipped by 3 bases and J by 7 bases, with 19 bases between them. In DNA form, the CDR3 reads TGTGCCAGCAGTTTTTTAGCGGGTGGGGGCAATGAGCAGTACTTC. Translation: CASSFLAGGGNEQYF.

V usage is TRBV19 and J usage is TRBJ2-1, with 15 bases fitting TRBD2. The CDR3 covers 17 residues. Germline V gives CDR1 LNHDA, CDR2 SQIVND (reference sequence). Germline trimming cut 6 bases from V and 0 bases from J; bases unmatched to any gene: 3. Here the CDR3 DNA reads TGTGCCAGTAGCGGGACTAGCGGGGGGAGCTCCTACAATGAGCAGTTCTTC. Translated, it gives CASSGTSGGSSYNEQFF.

The table lists this clonotype with a few counts. This chain connects TRBV27 to TRBJ2-1, with TRBD2 matching 9 bases. CDR3 size: 18 residues. Looked up from germline, CDR1 is MNHEY and CDR2 is SMNVEV (reference sequence). Trimming took 5 bases from V and 6 from J; bases not matched to a gene: 17. The CDR3 spells CASSTNAGGGLAFNEQFF. The CDR3 DNA is TGTGCCAGCAGTACCAACGCCGGGGGGGGACTAGCCTTCAATGAGCAGTTCTTC.

This clonotype was picked up a small number of times. V gene TRBV29-1 combines with J gene TRBJ2-3; 16 positions agree with TRBD2. CDR1 is SQVTM and CDR2 is ANQGSEA in the germline V gene. CDR3 length equals 15 residues. With V trimmed by 7 bases and J by 6 bases, 7 bases remained unmatched. The CDR3 DNA is TGCAGCGCCGAGGGACTAGCGGGAGGGCCGGATACGCAGTATTTT. This sequence encodes CSAEGLAGGPDTQYF.

This clonotype was counted a few times. V and J are TRBV14 and TRBJ2-6, with D uncertain. V lost 8 bases and J 0 bases, leaving 11 bases between the germline ends. The CDR3 has 15 amino acids. The germline CDR1 and CDR2 sequences are SGHDN and FVKESK. CDR3 loop: CASGAFVSGANVLTF. In DNA, the CDR3 is TGTGCCAGCGGAGCTTTTGTCTCTGGGGCCAACGTCCTGACTTTC.

J is TRBJ2-1 and V is TRBV27, with TRBD2 matching over 10 bases. This CDR3 contains 14 residues. After removal of 1 base from V and 9 bases from J, the junction contained 3 bases not matched to a gene. Germline V lookup: CDR1 MNHEY, CDR2 SMNVEV (reference sequence). CDR3 sequence: CASSLWTSGGEQFF. CDR3 in DNA: TGTGCCAGCAGTTTATGGACTAGCGGTGGTGAGCAGTTCTTC.